This T cell receptor (beta chain) was documented in a study of molecular identifiers for immune sequencing clone quantification. TCRdb used MiXCR to reprocess the PCR reads, holding one entry per CDR3 protein. The sample consists of 600,000 to 650,000 distinct CDR3 sequences, about 20% of them appearing once. This CDR3 has 14 amino acids. Germline assignment: CDR1 SQVTM and CDR2 ANQGSEA. The V gene end was trimmed by 4 bases and the J gene end by 14 bases; junction bases not matched to a gene: 18. This clonotype was seen at least ten times. Sequenced: naive CD8+ T cells from blood, with Jurkat cell RNA spiked in. Subset here: FACS-sorted CD8+CD4-CCR7+CD45RA+ naive T cells. The sequence was collected from a human donor in good health. Some libraries in this study had Jurkat cell RNA spiked in. This sequence joins TRBV29-1 and TRBJ2-3; 7 positions match TRBD1. CDR3 in DNA: TGCAGCGTTGTGGTTGGACAGGCCATGTTACTCCGGTATTTT. It encodes CSVVVGQAMLLRYF.